Each of the 12 T cell receptor beta chains below was sequenced from the same sample in a study of a mutant IDH1 vaccine in newly diagnosed glioma. Assay: immunoSEQ multiplex PCR; the TCRdb copy retains only in-frame clones and omits some. The table has some 51,000 clones, roughly 73% seen once. Their target antigens are unknown. Regarding time point: week 5, during vaccination. In the vaccine, a single dose held 300 ug of the mutant IDH1 20-mer peptide, along with topical imiquimod. The input for sequencing was PBMCs, taken from a glioma patient whose treatment included an IDH1 peptide vaccine. The source of these receptors is a woman in her thirties or forties with glioma.

This chain uses TRBV6-5 with TRBJ2-1; 8 nucleotides agree with TRBD2. The V gene end was trimmed by 2 bases and the J gene end by 6 bases; junction bases not matched to a gene: 6. Germline V gives CDR1 MNHEY, CDR2 SVGAGI. There are 15 residues in the CDR3. The CDR3 DNA follows: TGTGCCAGCAGTTACCGGGCGGGGGGCCCCAATGAGCAGTTCTTC. Translation gives CASSYRAGGPNEQFF.

J is TRBJ1-2 and V is TRBV10-3; perhaps TRBD1 as D (6 bases). Germline V gene data show CDR1 as ENHRY and CDR2 as SYGVKD. V was clipped by 0 bases and J by 2 bases, with 10 bases between them. The CDR3 sequence is 15 residues long. CDR3 DNA sequence: TGTGCCATCAGTGAGTCAACAACAGGGAACTATGGCTACACCTTC. It is translated as CAISESTTGNYGYTF.

The rearrangement uses TRBV10-1 and TRBJ2-1; D is possibly TRBD2 (7 bases). V gave up 4 bases and J gave up 6 bases, with 13 bases separating them. This CDR3 has 14 amino acids. Germline CDR1 reads WNHNN; CDR2 reads SYGVQD (reference sequence). CDR3 protein: CASSGGGPSNEQFF. CDR3 nucleotides: TGCGCCAGCAGTGGCGGGGGCCCCTCCAATGAGCAGTTCTTC.

The chain is built from TRBV5-1 and TRBJ1-1; 8 positions match TRBD1. V shed 3 bases and J 6 bases; nucleotides not matched to a gene: 7. CDR3 size: 14 residues. Germline loops: CDR1 SGHRS, CDR2 YFSETQ. The CDR3 loop reads CASSSQGVIAEAFF. In DNA, the CDR3 is TGCGCCAGCAGCTCACAGGGGGTAATAGCTGAAGCTTTCTTT.

V is TRBV7-2 and J is TRBJ1-6; 8 nucleotides align to TRBD1. Per germline, CDR1 SGHTA and CDR2 FQGNSA. This CDR3 spans 15 amino acids. V lost 5 bases to trimming and J lost 8 bases; unmatched junction nucleotides: 8. The CDR3 DNA is TGTGCCAGCAGCCCGTCGGGGACAGGCCATTCACCCCTCCACTTT. Translating it yields CASSPSGTGHSPLHF.

The chain links TRBV15 to TRBJ1-6; no definite D call. Germline CDR1 reads LNHNV; CDR2 reads YYDKDF (reference sequence). The CDR3 has 12 amino acids. Trimming cost V 10 bases and J 5 bases, with 9 bases left between them. The CDR3 spells CAIGRDNSPLHF. The CDR3 DNA is TGTGCCATCGGACGGGATAATTCACCCCTCCACTTT. The variable domain in full, completed from reference TRBV15 and TRBJ1-6, reads DAMVIQNPRYQVTQFGKPVTLSCSQTLNHNVMYWYQQKSSQAPKLLFHYYDKDFNNEADTPDNFQSRRPNTSFCFLDIRSPGLGDTAMYLCAIGRDNSPLHFGNGTRLTVT.

The rearrangement links TRBV18 to TRBJ1-1, with a possible D match to TRBD1 (5 bases). The CDR3 consists of 15 residues. Trimming took 3 bases from V and 5 from J, leaving 16 bases between them. Germline V lookup: CDR1 KGHSH, CDR2 LQKENI. CDR3 DNA sequence: TGTGCCAGCTCACCTCAATGGGGCGCAGGTACTGAAGCTTTCTTT. Its protein product is CASSPQWGAGTEAFF.

The rearrangement links TRBV29-1 to TRBJ1-2, with D unresolved. CDR3 length: 12 residues. Germline CDR1 SQVTM, CDR2 ANQGSEA. V shed 2 bases and J shed 7 bases, with 11 bases lying between them. The CDR3 bases are TGCAGCGTTGAAATGGAGGGAAGTGGCTACACCTTC. It encodes CSVEMEGSGYTF.

The chain links TRBV2 to TRBJ2-6; the D is unclear. Germline V lookup: CDR1 SNHLY, CDR2 FYNNEI. The CDR3 has 15 residues. Trimming left V 3 bases short and J 4 bases short, with 10 bases between. This chain's CDR3 is CASSDLGTGANVLTF. The CDR3 DNA reads TGTGCCAGCAGTGACTTGGGTACCGGGGCCAACGTCCTGACTTTC.

This chain joins TRBV9 and TRBJ2-7, with D perhaps TRBD2 (5 bases). The CDR3 extends over 15 amino acids. Germline CDR1 is SGDLS and CDR2 is YYNGEE. V gave up 0 bases and J gave up 0 bases, with 10 bases separating them. DNA for the CDR3: TGTGCCAGCAGCGTAGAGCCGGGGAGCTCCTACGAGCAGTACTTC. This encodes CASSVEPGSSYEQYF. Using reference TRBV9 and TRBJ2-7 for the parts outside the CDR3, the full variable domain is DSGVTQTPKHLITATGQRVTLRCSPRSGDLSVYWYQQSLDQGLQFLIQYYNGEERAKGNILERFSAQQFPDLHSELNLSSLELGDSALYFCASSVEPGSSYEQYFGPGTRLTVT.

The chain employs TRBV6-6 and TRBJ2-3; 7 nucleotides line up with TRBD2. V dropped 6 bases and J dropped 0; count of bases not matched to a gene: 6. Germline V CDR1 and CDR2: MNHNY, SVGAGI (reference sequence). This CDR3 has 15 amino acids. CDR3 amino acids: CASRLGGTSTDTQYF. The CDR3 DNA follows: TGTGCCAGCAGACTGGGGGGGACTAGCACAGATACGCAGTATTTT.

V is TRBV19 and J is TRBJ1-1, with unresolved D. The germline V gene encodes CDR1 LNHDA and CDR2 SQIVND (reference sequence). The CDR3 has 14 residues. V was cut by 4 bases and J by 1 base, with 10 bases left in between. The CDR3 spells CASSTSDGNTEAFF. In nucleotides, the CDR3 is TGTGCCAGTAGTACCTCGGACGGGAACACTGAAGCTTTCTTT.